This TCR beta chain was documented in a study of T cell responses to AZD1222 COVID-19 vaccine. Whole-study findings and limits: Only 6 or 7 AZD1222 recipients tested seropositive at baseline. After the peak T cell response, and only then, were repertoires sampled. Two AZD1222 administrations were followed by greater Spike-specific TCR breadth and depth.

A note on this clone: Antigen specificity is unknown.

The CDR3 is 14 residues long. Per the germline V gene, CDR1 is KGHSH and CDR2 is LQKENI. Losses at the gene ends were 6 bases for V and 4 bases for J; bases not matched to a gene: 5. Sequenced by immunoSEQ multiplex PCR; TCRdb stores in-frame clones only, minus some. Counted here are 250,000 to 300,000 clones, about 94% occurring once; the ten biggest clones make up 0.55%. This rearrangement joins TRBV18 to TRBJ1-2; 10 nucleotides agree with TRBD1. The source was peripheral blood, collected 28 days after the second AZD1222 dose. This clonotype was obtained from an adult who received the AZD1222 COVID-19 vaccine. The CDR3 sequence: CASSPRDRGYGYTF. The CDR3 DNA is TGTGCCAGCTCGCCCCGGGACAGGGGCTATGGCTACACCTTC.